Listed here is a single T cell receptor (beta chain). Its antigen is as yet unknown. This CDR3 spans 11 amino acids. Germline CDR1 and CDR2: DFQATT and SNEGSKA (reference sequence). Trimming took 6 bases from V and 7 from J, leaving 12 bases between them. The data stem from a study of beta chain features in type 1 diabetes. Study-wide points: Significant though moderate, a shortening of TCRB CDR3s appeared in all four CD4+ subsets of Type 1 diabetes patients. Any role of HLA type in TCRB rearrangement remained unresolved here.

The authors reverse transcribed all of the isolated RNA, so sequencing captured expressed TCRB transcripts. Sequenced by immunoSEQ multiplex PCR; TCRdb stores in-frame clones only, minus some. Among fewer than 70,000 clones listed, 55% to 75% were seen once. V usage is TRBV20-1 and J usage is TRBJ1-1; possibly TRBD1 for D (5 bases). Material: stem cell memory CD4+ T cells from blood. The TCR was taken from a woman aged 25 to 39 with type 1 diabetes. The CDR3 sequence is CSATRTLEAFF. DNA for the CDR3: TGCAGTGCAACCCGGACACTTGAAGCTTTCTTT.